The rows below give T cell receptor beta chains drawn from one sample of a study of human T cells and chemical hapten exposure. TCRdb re-derived calls from the RACE reads in MiXCR, one entry per CDR3 protein. The table lists roughly 70,000 distinct CDR3 sequences, 32% of them singletons, with about 9.6% in the top ten. The input for sequencing was whole blood, taken in connection with sensitization to the hapten diphenylcyclopropenone (DPC). The source is a man in his forties with alopecia areata. Some clones in this sample may be carry-over from other donors' samples. Each CDR3 is given with its conserved first and last residue. Fields, in order: J gene, V gene, clone size, D gene, CDR3 protein, CDR3 DNA. A D gene is named only where the DNA matches it firmly. The size entry is marked missing in some rows and otherwise reads once, few, many or a size class.

J gene: TRBJ2-7; V gene: TRBV7-9; clone size: NA; D gene: TRBD2; CDR3 protein: CASSLGSLADYEQYF; CDR3 DNA: TGTGCCAGCAGCTTAGGGAGCCTAGCGGACTACGAGCAGTACTTC
J gene: TRBJ1-4; V gene: TRBV7-9; clone size: NA; D gene: TRBD1; CDR3 protein: CASSLEGGQPNEKLFF; CDR3 DNA: TGTGCCAGCAGCTTAGAGGGGGGACAGCCGAATGAAAAACTGTTTTTT
J gene: TRBJ2-5; V gene: TRBV3-1; clone size: few; D gene: TRBD2; CDR3 protein: CASSFRTSGEETQYF; CDR3 DNA: TGTGCCAGCAGCTTCCGGACTAGCGGAGAAGAGACCCAGTACTTC
J gene: TRBJ2-3; V gene: TRBV7-8; clone size: few; D gene: TRBD2; CDR3 protein: CASSLVPSGSTGDTQYF; CDR3 DNA: TGTGCCAGCAGCTTAGTGCCTAGCGGGAGCACGGGGGATACGCAGTATTTT
J gene: TRBJ2-5; V gene: TRBV6-6; clone size: few; D gene: TRBD1; CDR3 protein: CASNDGQGDWETQYF; CDR3 DNA: TGTGCCAGCAACGATGGACAGGGAGATTGGGAGACCCAGTACTTC
J gene: TRBJ2-7; V gene: TRBV10-3; clone size: few; D gene: TRBD1; CDR3 protein: CAISTGTGFHEQYF; CDR3 DNA: TGTGCCATCAGTACCGGGACAGGGTTTCACGAGCAGTACTTC
J gene: TRBJ1-5; V gene: TRBV6-5; clone size: NA; D gene: TRBD1; CDR3 protein: CASASGTGRKPQHF; CDR3 DNA: TGTGCCAGCGCCTCCGGGACAGGGAGAAAGCCCCAGCATTTT
J gene: TRBJ2-4; V gene: TRBV7-2; clone size: many; D gene: NA; CDR3 protein: CASSSPANIQYF; CDR3 DNA: TGTGCCAGCAGCTCCCCGGCAAACATTCAGTACTTC
J gene: TRBJ2-5; V gene: TRBV6-5; clone size: few; D gene: TRBD1; CDR3 protein: CASRTDRGQETQYF; CDR3 DNA: TGTGCCAGCAGAACGGACAGGGGGCAAGAGACCCAGTACTTC
J gene: TRBJ2-2; V gene: TRBV30; clone size: few; D gene: TRBD2; CDR3 protein: CAWSGLAGDRELFF; CDR3 DNA: TGTGCCTGGAGTGGGTTAGCGGGAGACCGGGAGCTGTTTTTT
J gene: TRBJ2-3; V gene: TRBV28; clone size: many; D gene: TRBD2; CDR3 protein: CASSSIGLAGGGTDTQYF; CDR3 DNA: TGTGCCAGCAGTTCAATCGGACTAGCGGGAGGCGGCACAGATACGCAGTATTTT
J gene: TRBJ1-1; V gene: TRBV20-1; clone size: NA; D gene: TRBD1; CDR3 protein: CSGRQRGRSEAFF; CDR3 DNA: TGCAGCGGTCGTCAGAGGGGGCGGTCTGAAGCTTTCTTT
J gene: TRBJ2-7; V gene: TRBV25-1; clone size: NA; D gene: NA; CDR3 protein: CASSASPYEQYF; CDR3 DNA: TGTGCCAGCAGTGCCAGCCCCTACGAGCAGTACTTC
J gene: TRBJ2-3; V gene: TRBV12-3/TRBV12-4; clone size: few; D gene: NA; CDR3 protein: CASSVLLGADTQYF; CDR3 DNA: TGTGCCAGCAGCGTCCTCCTGGGGGCAGATACGCAGTATTTT
J gene: TRBJ2-3; V gene: TRBV5-6; clone size: NA; D gene: TRBD2; CDR3 protein: CASSTGLAGADTQYF; CDR3 DNA: TGTGCCAGCAGCACCGGACTAGCGGGAGCCGATACGCAGTATTTT
J gene: TRBJ2-2; V gene: TRBV27; clone size: NA; D gene: TRBD2; CDR3 protein: CASTPRAGGITGELFF; CDR3 DNA: TGTGCCAGCACCCCTCGTGCGGGAGGGATAACCGGGGAGCTGTTTTTT
J gene: TRBJ1-1; V gene: TRBV2; clone size: NA; D gene: NA; CDR3 protein: CASSGLGVWTTEAFF; CDR3 DNA: TGTGCCAGCAGTGGGTTGGGGGTATGGACCACTGAAGCTTTCTTT
J gene: TRBJ1-1; V gene: TRBV5-5; clone size: NA; D gene: TRBD1; CDR3 protein: CASSLRGGLMNTEAFF; CDR3 DNA: TGTGCCAGCAGCTTGAGAGGGGGCCTAATGAACACTGAAGCTTTCTTT
J gene: TRBJ2-1; V gene: TRBV3-1; clone size: NA; D gene: NA; CDR3 protein: CASSQDRSGSYNEQFF; CDR3 DNA: TGTGCCAGCAGCCAAGATCGGAGCGGAAGTTACAATGAGCAGTTCTTC
J gene: TRBJ2-1; V gene: TRBV6-2/TRBV6-3; clone size: NA; D gene: TRBD2; CDR3 protein: CASSFGTSYDEQFF; CDR3 DNA: TGTGCCAGCAGTTTCGGGACTAGCTACGATGAGCAGTTCTTC
J gene: TRBJ2-7; V gene: TRBV21-1; clone size: few; D gene: NA; CDR3 protein: CASRGGMHYEQYF; CDR3 DNA: TGTGCCAGCCGTGGCGGGATGCACTACGAGCAGTACTTC
J gene: TRBJ2-1; V gene: TRBV5-1; clone size: NA; D gene: NA; CDR3 protein: CASSVDFNEQFF; CDR3 DNA: TGCGCCAGCAGCGTTGACTTCAATGAGCAGTTCTTC
J gene: TRBJ1-5; V gene: TRBV7-9; clone size: NA; D gene: NA; CDR3 protein: CASSSWTAQPQHF; CDR3 DNA: TGTGCCAGCAGTTCCTGGACAGCCCAGCCCCAGCATTTT
J gene: TRBJ2-3; V gene: TRBV6-4; clone size: NA; D gene: TRBD2; CDR3 protein: CASSDSAGGPDTQYF; CDR3 DNA: TGTGCCAGCAGTGACTCCGCGGGAGGGCCAGATACGCAGTATTTT
J gene: TRBJ2-7; V gene: TRBV20-1; clone size: once; D gene: TRBD1; CDR3 protein: CSARGGTGGKDEQYF; CDR3 DNA: TGCAGTGCTAGAGGCGGGACAGGGGGAAAGGACGAGCAGTACTTC
J gene: TRBJ1-1; V gene: TRBV20-1; clone size: many; D gene: NA; CDR3 protein: CSAKRADRNTEAFF; CDR3 DNA: TGCAGTGCTAAGAGGGCAGATAGGAACACTGAAGCTTTCTTT
J gene: TRBJ2-7; V gene: TRBV18; clone size: few; D gene: NA; CDR3 protein: CASSLKEGYEQYF; CDR3 DNA: TGTGCCAGCTCTCTCAAAGAGGGGTACGAGCAGTACTTC
J gene: TRBJ2-3; V gene: TRBV12-3/TRBV12-4; clone size: NA; D gene: TRBD1; CDR3 protein: CASSWDSDPSTDTQYF; CDR3 DNA: TGTGCCAGCAGTTGGGACAGCGATCCTAGCACAGATACGCAGTATTTT
J gene: TRBJ1-5; V gene: TRBV2; clone size: few; D gene: TRBD1; CDR3 protein: CASSEGQVSNQPQHF; CDR3 DNA: TGTGCCAGCAGTGAGGGACAGGTCAGCAATCAGCCCCAGCATTTT
J gene: TRBJ2-7; V gene: TRBV5-6; clone size: NA; D gene: NA; CDR3 protein: CASSLRQPPYEQYF; CDR3 DNA: TGTGCCAGCAGCTTGCGACAGCCTCCCTACGAGCAGTACTTC
J gene: TRBJ2-3; V gene: TRBV3-1; clone size: few; D gene: NA; CDR3 protein: CASSQDNRKGDTQYF; CDR3 DNA: TGTGCCAGCAGCCAAGATAACAGGAAGGGGGATACGCAGTATTTT
J gene: TRBJ2-2; V gene: TRBV7-2; clone size: NA; D gene: NA; CDR3 protein: CASSLAPGTGELFF; CDR3 DNA: TGTGCCAGCAGCTTAGCGCCCGGAACCGGGGAGCTGTTTTTT
J gene: TRBJ2-2; V gene: TRBV20-1; clone size: NA; D gene: TRBD2; CDR3 protein: CSARFSGRTGELFF; CDR3 DNA: TGCAGTGCGAGATTTAGCGGGAGGACCGGGGAGCTGTTTTTT
J gene: TRBJ1-5; V gene: TRBV5-5; clone size: NA; D gene: NA; CDR3 protein: CASSLIGGNQPQHF; CDR3 DNA: TGTGCCAGCAGCTTGATAGGGGGTAATCAGCCCCAGCATTTT
J gene: TRBJ1-5; V gene: TRBV20-1; clone size: few; D gene: NA; CDR3 protein: CSVPGRNNQPQHF; CDR3 DNA: TGCAGTGTCCCAGGACGGAACAATCAGCCCCAGCATTTT
J gene: TRBJ2-3; V gene: TRBV6-6; clone size: few; D gene: NA; CDR3 protein: CASGGARTDTQYF; CDR3 DNA: TGTGCCAGCGGGGGGGCGCGTACAGATACGCAGTATTTT
J gene: TRBJ1-6; V gene: TRBV5-1; clone size: NA; D gene: NA; CDR3 protein: CASSLEWQANSPLHF; CDR3 DNA: TGCGCCAGCAGCTTGGAATGGCAGGCTAATTCACCCCTCCACTTT
J gene: TRBJ1-5; V gene: TRBV20-1; clone size: NA; D gene: TRBD1; CDR3 protein: CSARGQGNQPQHF; CDR3 DNA: TGCAGTGCTAGGGGACAGGGGAATCAGCCCCAGCATTTT
J gene: TRBJ2-7; V gene: TRBV28; clone size: NA; D gene: TRBD1; CDR3 protein: CASRYGTAGDHSYEQYF; CDR3 DNA: TGTGCCAGCAGATACGGGACAGCCGGGGATCACTCCTACGAGCAGTACTTC
J gene: TRBJ2-5; V gene: TRBV6-6; clone size: NA; D gene: TRBD2; CDR3 protein: CASSFHVIAGTQETQYF; CDR3 DNA: TGTGCCAGCAGTTTCCACGTGATAGCGGGGACACAAGAGACCCAGTACTTC